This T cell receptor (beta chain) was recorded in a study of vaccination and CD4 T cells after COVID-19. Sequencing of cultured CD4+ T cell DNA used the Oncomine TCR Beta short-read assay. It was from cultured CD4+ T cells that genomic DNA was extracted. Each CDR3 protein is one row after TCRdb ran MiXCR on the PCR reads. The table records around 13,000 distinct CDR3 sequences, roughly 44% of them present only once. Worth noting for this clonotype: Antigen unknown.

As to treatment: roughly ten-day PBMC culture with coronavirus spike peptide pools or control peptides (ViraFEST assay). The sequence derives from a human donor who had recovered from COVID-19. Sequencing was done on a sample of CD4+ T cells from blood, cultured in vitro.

This CDR3 reads CASSAGITNSPLHF. The DNA for the CDR3 is TGTGCCAGCAGCGCCGGGATTACAAATTCACCCCTCCACTTT. V gene TRBV27 combines with J gene TRBJ1-6; D remains ambiguous. V gave up 6 bases and J gave up 7 bases, with 13 bases separating them. CDR1 is MNHEY and CDR2 is SMNVEV in the germline V gene (reference sequence). This CDR3 is built from 14 residues.